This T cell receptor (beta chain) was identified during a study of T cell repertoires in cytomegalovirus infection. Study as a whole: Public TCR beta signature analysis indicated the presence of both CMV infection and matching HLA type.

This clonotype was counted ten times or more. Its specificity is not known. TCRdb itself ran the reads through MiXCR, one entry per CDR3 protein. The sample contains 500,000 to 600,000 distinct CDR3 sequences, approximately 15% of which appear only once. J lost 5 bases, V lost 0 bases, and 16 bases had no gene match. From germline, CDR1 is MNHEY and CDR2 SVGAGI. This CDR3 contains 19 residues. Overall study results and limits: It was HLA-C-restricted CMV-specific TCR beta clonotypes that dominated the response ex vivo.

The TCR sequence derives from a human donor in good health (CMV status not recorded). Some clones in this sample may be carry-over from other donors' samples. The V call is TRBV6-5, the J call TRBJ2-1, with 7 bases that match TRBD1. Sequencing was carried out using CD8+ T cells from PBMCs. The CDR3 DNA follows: TGTGCCAGCAGTTACTCGTTGCGAGGAAACAGGGGAGCGCACAATGAGCAGTTCTTC. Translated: CASSYSLRGNRGAHNEQFF.